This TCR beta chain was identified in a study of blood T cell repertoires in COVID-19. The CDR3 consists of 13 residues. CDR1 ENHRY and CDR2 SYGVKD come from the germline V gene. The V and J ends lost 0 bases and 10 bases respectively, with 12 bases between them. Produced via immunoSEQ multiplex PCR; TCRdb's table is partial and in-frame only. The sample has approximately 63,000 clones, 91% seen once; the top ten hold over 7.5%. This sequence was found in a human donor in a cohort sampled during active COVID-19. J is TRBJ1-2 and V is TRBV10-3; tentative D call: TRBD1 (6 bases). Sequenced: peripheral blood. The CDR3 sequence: CAISESQGSSYTF. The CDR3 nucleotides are TGTGCCATCAGTGAGTCTCAGGGGTCCTCCTACACCTTC.